Shown below are 15 T cell receptor beta chains from a single sample sequenced in a study of T cell responses to AZD1222 COVID-19 vaccine. The repertoire was sequenced with immunoSEQ multiplex PCR; TCRdb's copy has only in-frame clones and lacks some. In the table there are about 140,000 clones, less than 95% of which are singletons. The material sequenced was peripheral blood, taken 28 days after the second AZD1222 dose. All receptors come from an adult who received the AZD1222 COVID-19 vaccine.

The rearrangement uses TRBV3-1 (or the pseudogene TRBV3-2) and TRBJ2-3; 13 nucleotides line up with TRBD2. This CDR3 comprises 17 residues. J was trimmed by 2 bases and V by 4 bases; bases with no gene match: 6. In germline, CDR1 is LGHDT, CDR2 YNNKEL (reference sequence). CDR3 DNA: TGTGCCAGCAGCCGGACTAGCGGGGGAGCGGCCACAGATACGCAGTATTTT. It codes for CASSRTSGGAATDTQYF.

The J gene is TRBJ2-1, the V gene TRBV6-5, with D possibly TRBD1 on 6 matching bases. The CDR3 contains 15 residues. The ends were cut back, 0 bases at V and 3 bases at J, with 9 bases in the middle. Germline CDR1 MNHEY, CDR2 SVGAGI. The CDR3 bases are TGTGCCAGCAGTTACTCGGCGACAGGCTACAATGAGCAGTTCTTC. It codes for CASSYSATGYNEQFF.

V usage is TRBV28 and J usage is TRBJ1-2; D perhaps matches TRBD1 (5 bases). The V end was cut by 4 bases, the J end by 0 bases, with 6 bases between. CDR1 is MDHEN and CDR2 is SYDVKM in the germline V gene. This CDR3 has 13 amino acids. The CDR3 protein is CASSWGSNYGYTF. The CDR3 DNA follows: TGTGCCAGCAGTTGGGGGTCTAACTATGGCTACACCTTC.

V gene TRBV19 combines with J gene TRBJ1-5, with D possibly TRBD1 on 5 matching bases. The length of the CDR3 is 15 residues. The V gene lost 9 bases and the J gene lost 5 bases, with 20 bases spanning the gap. Germline-derived CDR1 and CDR2 are LNHDA and SQIVND (reference sequence). CDR3 protein: CASARGTGFYQPQHF. CDR3 nucleotides: TGTGCCAGCGCTAGGGGAACTGGTTTTTATCAGCCCCAGCATTTT.

The chain employs TRBV28 and TRBJ1-2, with 10 bases identical to TRBD1. CDR3 length equals 15 residues. V gave up 5 bases and J gave up 4 bases; unmatched junction bases: 7. Germline values: CDR1 MDHEN, CDR2 SYDVKM. The CDR3 spells CASSTGTGVAYGYTF. DNA for the CDR3: TGTGCCAGCAGTACCGGGACAGGGGTGGCCTATGGCTACACCTTC.

This clone was found a few times. This chain uses TRBV7-9 with TRBJ2-7, with D unresolved. V dropped 7 bases and J dropped 3 bases, with 25 bases sitting between them. This CDR3 spans 17 amino acids. The germline V gene encodes CDR1 SEHNR and CDR2 FQNEAQ (reference sequence). CDR3 coding DNA: TGTGCCAGCACCCGACTTGGCGTGGGCCAGAGAAGCTACGAGCAGTACTTC. Protein: CASTRLGVGQRSYEQYF.

The chain is built from TRBV29-1 and TRBJ1-5; D remains ambiguous. Germline-derived CDR1 and CDR2 are SQVTM and ANQGSEA. This CDR3 is built from 15 residues. V gave up 6 bases and J gave up 2 bases, with 17 bases separating them. The CDR3 is CSVSGASSGNQPQHF. As DNA, the CDR3 is TGCAGCGTCTCTGGAGCATCGTCAGGCAATCAGCCCCAGCATTTT.

V gene TRBV10-3 combines with J gene TRBJ1-3, with a tentative D call TRBD1 (5 bases). The CDR3 totals 16 residues. Trimming stripped 5 bases from V and 0 bases from J, with 14 bases between. Germline V CDR1 and CDR2: ENHRY, SYGVKD. The CDR3 coding sequence is TGTGCCATCAGTATAGGGACGGTGAGCTCTGGAAACACCATATATTTT. This translates into CAISIGTVSSGNTIYF.

The chain uses TRBV5-1 and TRBJ1-2; a weak D match, TRBD1 (6 bases). CDR3 size: 13 residues. Germline CDR1 and CDR2: SGHRS and YFSETQ. The V end was cut by 0 bases, the J end by 7 bases, with 10 bases between. The CDR3 DNA reads as TGCGCCAGCAGCTTGGCCGGGGGGCTTGGCTACACCTTC. Its protein product is CASSLAGGLGYTF.

The V gene is TRBV11-3, the J gene TRBJ2-5; D perhaps matches TRBD1 (6 bases). The CDR3 spans 13 residues. The V gene lost 5 bases and the J gene lost 5 bases, with 12 bases spanning the gap. The germline CDR1 and CDR2 sequences are SGHNT and YENEEA. The CDR3 DNA sequence: TGTGCCAGCAGCCGGCAGGGGACGGAGACCCAGTACTTC. This encodes CASSRQGTETQYF.

The chain combines TRBV7-2 with TRBJ2-5, with a weak D call TRBD2 (6 bases). Trimming took 6 bases from V and 5 from J, leaving 13 bases between them. The CDR3 has 13 amino acids. Germline assignment: CDR1 SGHTA and CDR2 FQGNSA. CDR3 loop: CASSLGGLETQYF. The CDR3 DNA reads TGTGCCAGCAGTTTGGGAGGTCTGGAGACCCAGTACTTC. Together with reference TRBV7-2 and TRBJ2-5, the CDR3 gives the full variable domain: GAGVSQSPSNKVTEKGKDVELRCDPISGHTALYWYRQSLGQGLEFLIYFQGNSAPDKSGLPSDRFSAERTGGSVSTLTIQRTQQEDSAVYLCASSLGGLETQYFGPGTRLLVL.

V is TRBV28 and J is TRBJ2-5; a weak D match, TRBD1 (5 bases). With 6 bases removed from V and 2 bases from J, the gap between germline ends came to 13 bases. This CDR3 comprises 14 residues. The V gene's germline CDR1 is MDHEN and CDR2 SYDVKM. DNA of the CDR3: TGTGCCAGCAGCCTCGACAGTTCTCAAGAGACCCAGTACTTC. Amino acids: CASSLDSSQETQYF. Together with reference TRBV28 and TRBJ2-5, the CDR3 gives the full variable domain: DVKVTQSSRYLVKRTGEKVFLECVQDMDHENMFWYRQDPGLGLRLIYFSYDVKMKEKGDIPEGYSVSREKKERFSLILESASTNQTSMYLCASSLDSSQETQYFGPGTRLLVL.

The rearrangement uses TRBV6-2 or TRBV6-3 and TRBJ1-2, with a weak D call TRBD1 (5 bases). Trimming removed 1 base at V and 0 bases at J, with 12 bases between. CDR1 is MNHEY, CDR2 SVGEGT, per germline. This CDR3 has 16 amino acids. In DNA form, the CDR3 reads TGTGCCAGCAGTTACTTGCAACAGGCCGCTAACTATGGCTACACCTTC. This encodes CASSYLQQAANYGYTF.

DNA for the CDR3: TGTGCCACCAGCAGAGTCGGGGCGGGAGACACCTTAGCCAAAAACATTCAGTACTTC. Translating gives CATSRVGAGDTLAKNIQYF. V usage is TRBV15 and J usage is TRBJ2-4, with 7 bases matching TRBD2. V was pared by 1 base and J by 0 bases, with 12 bases of the junction left unmatched. The CDR3 is 19 residues long. Germline CDR1 is LNHNV and CDR2 is YYDKDF (reference sequence).

Turning to this clone: Additional DNA sequences in this sample encode the identical CDR3. The rearrangement links TRBV19 to TRBJ2-7; 8 bases fit TRBD1. The CDR3 has 13 amino acids. Per germline, CDR1 LNHDA and CDR2 SQIVND (reference sequence). V shed 3 bases, J shed 4 bases, and the junction held 2 bases outside the gene matches. Here the CDR3 reads CASSIGQGYEQYF. The CDR3 DNA sequence: TGTGCCAGTAGTATCGGACAGGGTTACGAGCAGTACTTC.